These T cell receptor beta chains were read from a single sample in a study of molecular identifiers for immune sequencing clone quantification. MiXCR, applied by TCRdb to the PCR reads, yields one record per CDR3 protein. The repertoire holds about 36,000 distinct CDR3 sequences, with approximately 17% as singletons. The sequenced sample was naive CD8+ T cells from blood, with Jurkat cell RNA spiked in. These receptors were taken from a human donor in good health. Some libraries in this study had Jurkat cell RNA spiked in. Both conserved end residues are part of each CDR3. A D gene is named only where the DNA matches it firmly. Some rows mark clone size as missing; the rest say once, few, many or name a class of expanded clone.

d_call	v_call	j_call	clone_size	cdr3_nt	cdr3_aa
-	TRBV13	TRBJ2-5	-	TGTGCCAGCAGCTTAGGCCTTGGGACGGGGACCCAGTACTTC	CASSLGLGTGTQYF
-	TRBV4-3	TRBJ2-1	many	TGCGCCAGCAGCCAAGGACAGGAGCAGTTCTTC	CASSQGQEQFF
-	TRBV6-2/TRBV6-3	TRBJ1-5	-	TGTGCCAGCAGTTACCGGGACTATAGCAATCAGCCCCAGCATTTT	CASSYRDYSNQPQHF
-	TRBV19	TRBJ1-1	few	TGTGCCAGTAGTAGCCCCCATAGGGGCACCATGAACACTGAAGCTTTCTTT	CASSSPHRGTMNTEAFF
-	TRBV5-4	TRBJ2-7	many	TGTGCCAGCAGCTCTTCCGCCCCCTACGAGCAGTACTTC	CASSSSAPYEQYF
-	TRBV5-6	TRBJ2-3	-	TGTGCCAGCAGCTTGACCGGACCAGTGTATACGCAGTATTTT	CASSLTGPVYTQYF
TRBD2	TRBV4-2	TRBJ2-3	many	TGTGCCAGCAGCCAAGAGCCTTTAGCGGGAGACTCGCAGTATTTT	CASSQEPLAGDSQYF
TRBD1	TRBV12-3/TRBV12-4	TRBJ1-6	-	TGTGCCAGCAGTTTACCTGACAGGGCCCTCCACTTT	CASSLPDRALHF
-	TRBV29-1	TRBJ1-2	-	TGCAGCGTTGTGGACGGCCTCTTC	CSVVDGLF
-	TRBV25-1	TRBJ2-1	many	TGTGCCAGCAGTTGGAGGAACAATGAGCAGTTCTTC	CASSWRNNEQFF
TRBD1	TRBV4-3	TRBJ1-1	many	TGCGCCAGCAGCCAGGGGACAGGGAAAGACGCTGAAGCTTTCTTT	CASSQGTGKDAEAFF
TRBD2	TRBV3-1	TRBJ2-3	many	TGTGCCAGCAGCCAAGAGTATGAGCGGGAGAGCACAGATACGCAGTATTTT	CASSQEYERESTDTQYF
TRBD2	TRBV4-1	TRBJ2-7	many	TGCGCCAGCAGCCAAGATCCGGGAGGGCCCTACGAGCAGTACTTC	CASSQDPGGPYEQYF
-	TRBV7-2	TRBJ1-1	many	TGTGCCAGCAGCGCAATGGACATTTGGAACACTGAAGCTTTCTTT	CASSAMDIWNTEAFF
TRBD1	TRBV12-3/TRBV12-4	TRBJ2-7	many	TGTGCCAGCAGTTTTGGGGGGACAGGGGCTCTCGAGCAGTACTTC	CASSFGGTGALEQYF
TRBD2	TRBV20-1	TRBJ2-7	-	TGCAGTGCTAGCCCGGGACTAGGCTACGAGCAGTACTTC	CSASPGLGYEQYF
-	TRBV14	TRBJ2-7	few	TGTGCCAGCAGTCAATCCTCGGAGGGAGTTCGTTATTACGAGCAGTACTTC	CASSQSSEGVRYYEQYF
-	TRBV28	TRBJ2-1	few	TGTGCCAGCAAGGAATTCTGGGGTAGTAATGAGCAGTTCTTC	CASKEFWGSNEQFF
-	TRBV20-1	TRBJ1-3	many	TGCAGTGCTAGAATACAGGGCTCTGGAAACACCATATATTTT	CSARIQGSGNTIYF
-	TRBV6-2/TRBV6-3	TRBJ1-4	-	TGTGCCAGCAGTTTGCGGGGCCGGGAAAAACTGTTTTTT	CASSLRGREKLFF
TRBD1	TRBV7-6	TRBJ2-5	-	TGTGCCAGCAGCACCGGACAGGGGGCCTACTTC	CASSTGQGAYF
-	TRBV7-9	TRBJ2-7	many	TGTGCCAGCAGCGACCTCAACTACGAGCAGTACTTC	CASSDLNYEQYF
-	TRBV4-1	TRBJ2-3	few	TGCGCCAGCAGCCAAGTTTTAGGAGGGGTCCCTAGCACAGATACGCAGTATTTT	CASSQVLGGVPSTDTQYF
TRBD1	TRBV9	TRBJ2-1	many	TGTGCCAGCAGCGGGGGACCGGGACAGGAAACTTCTAATGAGCAGTTCTTC	CASSGGPGQETSNEQFF
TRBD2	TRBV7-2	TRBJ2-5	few	TGTGCCAGCAGCTGGACTAGCGGGAGGGAGCACGGAGAGACCCAGTACTTC	CASSWTSGREHGETQYF
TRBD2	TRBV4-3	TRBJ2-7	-	TGCGCCAGCAGCCAGGGGGGGACTAGCCGCTCCTACGAGCAGTACTTC	CASSQGGTSRSYEQYF
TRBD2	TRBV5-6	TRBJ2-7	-	TGTGCCAGCAGCTTTGGGGGACGGGGGGCCTACGAGCAGTACTTC	CASSFGGRGAYEQYF
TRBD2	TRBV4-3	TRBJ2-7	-	TGCGCCAGCAGCCAATGGACTAGCGGGATCTACGAGCAGTACTTC	CASSQWTSGIYEQYF
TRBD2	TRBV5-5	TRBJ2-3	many	TGTGCCAGCAGCTGGGCAGCGGGAGCGGGAGATACGCAGTATTTT	CASSWAAGAGDTQYF
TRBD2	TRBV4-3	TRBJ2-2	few	TGCGCCAGCAGCCAAGACCCGACTAGCGGGAGGGGAACCGGGGAGCTGTTTTTT	CASSQDPTSGRGTGELFF
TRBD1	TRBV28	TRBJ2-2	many	TGTGCCAGCAGAGACGACAGGGGGAACACCGGGGAGCTGTTTTTT	CASRDDRGNTGELFF
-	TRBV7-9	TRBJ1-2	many	TGTGCCAGCAGCCAACGCTTGGGGGACGGCTACACCTTC	CASSQRLGDGYTF
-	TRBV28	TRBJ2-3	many	TGTGCCAGCAGTACCATAACCGGGACCCCCAGTATCCGGGATACGCAGTATTTT	CASSTITGTPSIRDTQYF
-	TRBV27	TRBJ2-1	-	TGTGCCAGCAGTCCCCAGCCCACTCCCTACAATGAGCAGTTCTTC	CASSPQPTPYNEQFF
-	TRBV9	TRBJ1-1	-	TGTGCCAGCAGCGTCGGAGATTTGAACACTGAAGCTTTCTTT	CASSVGDLNTEAFF
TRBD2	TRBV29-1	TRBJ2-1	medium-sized	TGCAGCAGCACCGGGACTAGCGTTTACAATGAGCAGTTCTTC	CSSTGTSVYNEQFF
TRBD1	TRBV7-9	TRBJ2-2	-	TGTGCCAGCAGCCGACCGAGACGAAGACAGGGGGCCAACACCGGGGAGCTGTTTTTT	CASSRPRRRQGANTGELFF
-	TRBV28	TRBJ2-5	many	TGTGCCAGCAGGGGTGGCGAGACCCAGTACTTC	CASRGGETQYF
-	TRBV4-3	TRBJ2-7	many	TGCGCCAGCAGCCAAGACGGGTACGAGCAGTACTTC	CASSQDGYEQYF
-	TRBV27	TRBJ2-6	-	TGTGCCAGCAGTTTTAACAGGGTTGGGGCCAACGTCCTGACTTTC	CASSFNRVGANVLTF
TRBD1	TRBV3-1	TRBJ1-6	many	TGTGCCAGCAGCAAAAAGGGACAGGTTTTTAATTCACCCCTCCACTTT	CASSKKGQVFNSPLHF
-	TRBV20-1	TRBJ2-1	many	TGCAGTGCTCCCTTAGGCGCGTCCCCTCTGCATGAGCAGTTCTTC	CSAPLGASPLHEQFF
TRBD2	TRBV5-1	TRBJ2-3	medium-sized	TGCGCCAGCGCGACGGGAGGGCCGGTCGCAGATACGCAGTATTTT	CASATGGPVADTQYF